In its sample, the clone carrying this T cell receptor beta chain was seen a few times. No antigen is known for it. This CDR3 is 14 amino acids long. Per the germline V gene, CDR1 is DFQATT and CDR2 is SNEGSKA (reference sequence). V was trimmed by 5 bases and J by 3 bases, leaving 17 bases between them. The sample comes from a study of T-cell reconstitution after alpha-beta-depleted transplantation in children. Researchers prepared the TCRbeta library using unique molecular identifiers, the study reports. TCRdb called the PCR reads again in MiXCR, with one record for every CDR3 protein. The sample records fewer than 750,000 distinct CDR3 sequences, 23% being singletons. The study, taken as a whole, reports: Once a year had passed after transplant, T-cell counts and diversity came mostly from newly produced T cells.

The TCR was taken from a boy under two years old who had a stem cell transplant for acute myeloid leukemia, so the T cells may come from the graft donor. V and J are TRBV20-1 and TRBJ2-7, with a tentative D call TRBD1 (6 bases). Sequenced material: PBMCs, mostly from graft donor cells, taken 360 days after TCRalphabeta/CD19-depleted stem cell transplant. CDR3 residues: CSAPDSRPNYEQYV. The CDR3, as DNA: TGCAGTGCTCCGGACAGCCGACCTAACTACGAGCAGTACGTC.